This entry is about one TCR beta chain. Its target is unknown. This sample stems from a study of shared clonotypes between healthy human individuals. Study information: Each donor had three CD4 naive, three CD4 memory, two CD8 naive and one CD8 memory plate. Overall study findings and caveats: Only blood was sampled, and tissue TCR repertoires likely differ from blood ones. Having only a few donors restricted how much genetic and exposure-history diversity was captured.

The data were produced by immunoSEQ multiplex PCR, yet TCRdb's version contains in-frame clones alone and is incomplete. The sample includes some 2,100,000 clones, approximately 95% of them seen just once. The V end lost 0 bases, the J end lost 6 bases, and 16 bases lay between the germline ends. The germline V gene has CDR1 LGHNA and CDR2 YSLEER. The CDR3 covers 16 residues. This chain connects TRBV4-3 to TRBJ2-3; possible D gene TRBD2, 6 bases. The sequenced sample was naive CD4+ T cells sorted from blood. Subset meaning: CD45RA+ positively selected. The receptor comes from a man younger than 35 in good health. CDR3 in amino acids: CASSQDWTKVPDTQYF. The CDR3 DNA reads as TGCGCCAGCAGCCAAGATTGGACTAAAGTCCCTGATACGCAGTATTTT.